The text below deals with one T cell receptor (beta chain). What it binds is unknown. Germline CDR1 reads SGHTA; CDR2 reads FQGNSA. V lost 0 bases and J 4 bases, leaving 12 bases between the germline ends. The CDR3 length is 15 residues. These data come from a study of shared clonotypes between healthy human individuals. Study-level background: The donor pool was made up of two women and a few men aged 18 to 49.

Some clones are missing from TCRdb's copy, which holds only in-frame ones; the method was immunoSEQ multiplex PCR. The sample lists roughly 1,000,000 clones, around 82% occurring once. Points from the study as a whole: In this cohort, only blood was sampled, and tissue repertoires likely differ.

The study enrolled healthy HIV-negative adults without recent acute infections or vaccinations as donors. The sequenced sample consisted of memory CD4+ T cells from PBMCs. The subset here: CD45RA-negative fraction. This receptor was obtained from a man aged 18 to 29 in good health. Some clones in this sample may be carry-over from other donors' samples. The chain employs TRBV7-2 and TRBJ1-2; tentatively, D is TRBD1 (6 bases). The CDR3 region is CASSLARGAGYGYTF. As DNA, the CDR3 is TGTGCCAGCAGCTTAGCGCGGGGGGCTGGCTATGGCTACACCTTC.